The source of this T cell receptor (beta chain) is a study of PD-1 blockade in classical Hodgkin lymphoma. Study-level information: Patients were administered nivolumab (3 mg/kg intravenously) every 2 weeks. Regarding the study as a whole: Causes of the repertoire differences remain undefined, possibly disease activity or prior therapy. Patients with an early start, nivolumab under 1 year after ASCT, were excluded. A significant rise in TCR diversity by C4D1 was seen for CD4+ but not CD8+ cells.

Assay used: immunoSEQ multiplex PCR; TCRdb lists only in-frame clones, some missing. The profile shows some 30,000 clones, approximately 85% of them singletons. Note on this clone: The antigen remains unidentified.

Time point reported: cycle 4 day 1 (C4D1), after 6 weeks of nivolumab. Relapses following autologous stem cell transplantation were seen in all patients, with brentuximab vedotin exposure varying. The study purified CD4+ T cells from thawed PBMCs using magnetic negative selection. Germline CDR1 and CDR2: SGDLS and YYNGEE. CDR3 length: 16 amino acids. V dropped 4 bases and J dropped 0 bases, with 17 bases sitting between them. This receptor was identified in a human donor with classical Hodgkin lymphoma. The material was CD4+ T cells from blood, obtained before the fourth cycle of nivolumab. J is TRBJ2-7 and V is TRBV9; D possibly corresponds to TRBD2 (6 bases). CDR3 sequence reads: CASSPRFGGSSYEQYF. The CDR3, as DNA: TGTGCCAGCAGCCCCCGCTTCGGGGGAAGCTCCTACGAGCAGTACTTC.